Each of the 11 T cell receptor beta chains below was sequenced from the same sample in a study of PD-1 blockade in classical Hodgkin lymphoma. Relapse was seen in all patients after autologous stem cell transplantation, and brentuximab vedotin exposure was variable. With magnetic negative selection, CD4+ T cells were purified from PBMCs that had been thawed. Produced via immunoSEQ multiplex PCR; TCRdb's table is partial and in-frame only. The data hold roughly 31,000 clones, with approximately 83% observed a single time. The material sequenced was CD4+ T cells from blood, taken at baseline. These receptors all stem from a human donor with classical Hodgkin lymphoma.

This clone appeared a single time. The chain couples TRBV14 to TRBJ2-1, with a possible D match to TRBD2 (6 bases). Deletions cut 2 bases from V and 9 bases from J, with 11 bases between. This CDR3 has 13 amino acids. Germline V lookup: CDR1 SGHDN, CDR2 FVKESK. The CDR3, as DNA: TGTGCCAGCAGCCAACGCGGGATGGCTGAGCAGTTCTTC. Translation: CASSQRGMAEQFF.

This chain's CDR3 is CASSLVTGELFF. The CDR3 DNA is TGTGCCAGCAGCTTAGTCACCGGGGAGCTGTTTTTT. The chain uses TRBV7-2 and TRBJ2-2; D not resolved. Deletions cut 1 base from V and 4 bases from J, with 1 base between. Germline CDR1 is SGHTA and CDR2 is FQGNSA. This CDR3 spans 12 amino acids.

The chain uses TRBV28 and TRBJ2-7, with 9 bases fitting TRBD2. This CDR3 is 15 amino acids long. The ends lost 5 bases at V and 4 bases at J; junction bases unmatched: 9. In germline, CDR1 is MDHEN, CDR2 SYDVKM. The CDR3, as DNA: TGTGCCAGCAGTCACTTCGGGACTAGCAAGTACGAGCAGTACTTC. Protein product: CASSHFGTSKYEQYF.

This chain connects TRBV28 to TRBJ1-5; 8 positions match TRBD1. Germline CDR1 MDHEN, CDR2 SYDVKM. Germline trimming cut 6 bases from V and 7 bases from J; bases unmatched to any gene: 8. This CDR3 has 14 amino acids. Written as DNA, the CDR3 is TGTGCCAGCAGCCCAGGGGGCGGGCGACAGCCCCAGCATTTT. Its translation: CASSPGGGRQPQHF.

This clone came up once. The chain has TRBV7-6 and TRBJ2-5; TRBD2 might be the D (5 bases). Germline CDR1 SGHVS, CDR2 FNYEAQ. Between the trimmed V and J ends, which lost 3 bases and 1 base, there was a span of 18 bases. The CDR3 runs to 17 residues. This CDR3 is CASSFRAARAGQETQYF. The CDR3 DNA reads TGTGCCAGCAGCTTTAGGGCTGCGCGGGCGGGCCAAGAGACCCAGTACTTC.

This clone occurred once. This sequence joins TRBV19 and TRBJ2-3; 11 bases line up with TRBD2. Trimming removed 5 bases from V and 2 bases from J; junction bases left unmatched: 12. CDR1 and CDR2 (germline): LNHDA, SQIVND (reference sequence). The CDR3 has 18 residues. The CDR3 protein is CASSFPGLAETNTDTQYF. The DNA of the CDR3 is TGTGCCAGTAGTTTTCCGGGACTAGCGGAGACGAACACAGATACGCAGTATTTT.

This sequence joins TRBV30 and TRBJ2-1, with 9 nucleotides matching TRBD2. This CDR3 comprises 14 residues. With 5 bases clipped from V and 12 bases from J, the junction kept 14 bases outside the gene matches. Germline CDR1 is GTSNPN and CDR2 is SVGIG (reference sequence). The CDR3 nucleotides are TGTGCCTGGGCCCTAGCGGGGACAAATCAGGGGCAGTTCTTC. Translating gives CAWALAGTNQGQFF.

This sequence joins TRBV15 and TRBJ2-7, with D unclear. CDR3 size: 10 residues. The germline V gene encodes CDR1 LNHNV and CDR2 YYDKDF (reference sequence). V lost 5 bases, J lost 4 bases, and 3 bases lay in between. CDR3 DNA: TGTGCCACCAGCCCATACGAGCAGTACTTC. It codes for CATSPYEQYF.

This chain uses TRBV19 with TRBJ2-7, with 10 bases fitting TRBD2. Germline CDR1 reads LNHDA; CDR2 reads SQIVND (reference sequence). Trimming cost V 7 bases and J 4 bases; bases outside gene matches: 10. The CDR3 spans 15 residues. Here the CDR3 DNA reads TGTGCCAGTAAGGGTCCTAGCGGGAGAGGTTACGAGCAGTACTTC. Encoded protein: CASKGPSGRGYEQYF.

This clone was observed a handful of times. The chain's CDR3 is CASRTDRVDGYTF. CDR3 nucleotides: TGTGCCAGCAGAACCGACAGGGTGGATGGCTACACCTTC. The rearrangement joins TRBV6-1 to TRBJ1-2, with TRBD1 identical over 7 bases. CDR3 length: 13 residues. V lost 6 bases, J lost 6 bases, and 7 bases stayed unmatched. The germline gives CDR1 MNHNS, CDR2 SASEGT.

The chain has TRBV7-2 and TRBJ2-7, with 9 nucleotides matching TRBD2. The CDR3 length is 16 residues. Per germline, CDR1 SGHTA and CDR2 FQGNSA. V lost 2 bases to trimming and J lost 6 bases; unmatched junction nucleotides: 11. The CDR3 DNA is TGTGCCAGCAGCTTAACCCCCCCGGGACTAGCTAGCGAGCAGTACTTC. Protein: CASSLTPPGLASEQYF.